The source of this TCR beta chain is a study of early T cells in non-severe SARS-CoV-2 infection. Researchers tagged individual cDNA molecules with unique molecular identifiers. TCRdb passed the 5' RACE reads through MiXCR, listing each CDR3 protein once. Here the sample spans about 49,000 distinct CDR3 sequences, roughly 10% being singletons. The table lists this clonotype with a few counts. The CDR3 spans 13 residues. The V gene's germline CDR1 is LGHDT and CDR2 YNNKEL (reference sequence). Germline trimming cut 6 bases from V and 8 bases from J; bases unmatched to any gene: 8. The clonotype was recovered from an adult who was a healthcare worker with PCR-confirmed SARS-CoV-2 infection or an uninfected control (not recorded which). J is TRBJ2-3 and V is TRBV3-1; 7 bases are shared with TRBD1. Input material: whole blood. The CDR3 sequence: CASSQGTAGTQYF. In nucleotides, the CDR3 is TGTGCCAGCAGTCAGGGGACAGCCGGTACGCAGTATTTT.